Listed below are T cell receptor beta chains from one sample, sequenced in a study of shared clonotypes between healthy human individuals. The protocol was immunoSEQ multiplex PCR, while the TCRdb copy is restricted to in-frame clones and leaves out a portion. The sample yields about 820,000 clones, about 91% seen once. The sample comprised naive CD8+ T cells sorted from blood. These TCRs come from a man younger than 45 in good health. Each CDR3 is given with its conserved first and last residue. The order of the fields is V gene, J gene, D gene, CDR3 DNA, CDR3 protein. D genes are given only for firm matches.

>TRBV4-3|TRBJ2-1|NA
TGCGCCAGCAGCCAAGCCTTCCGGGGGAATTACAATGAGCAGTTCTTC
CASSQAFRGNYNEQFF
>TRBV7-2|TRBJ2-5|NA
TGTGCCAGCAGCTTAGTTTTGGGTGGAGAGACCCAGTACTTC
CASSLVLGGETQYF
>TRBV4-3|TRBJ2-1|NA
TGCGCCAGCAGCCCTAGTGCAAATGAGCAGTTCTTC
CASSPSANEQFF
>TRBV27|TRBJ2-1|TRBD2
TGTGCCAGCGCCTCTAGCGGGAGCTCCTACAATGAGCAGTTCTTC
CASASSGSSYNEQFF
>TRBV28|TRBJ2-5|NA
TGTGCCAGCAGTTTATTGGGCAGGGGTGACCAAGAGACCCAGTACTTC
CASSLLGRGDQETQYF
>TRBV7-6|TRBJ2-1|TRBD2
TGTGCCAGCAGCTTAGGAAGACTAGCGGGAATCAACAATGAGCAGTTCTTC
CASSLGRLAGINNEQFF
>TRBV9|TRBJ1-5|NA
TGTGCCAGCAGCGCGGGACCCACTAGCAATCAGCCCCAGCATTTT
CASSAGPTSNQPQHF
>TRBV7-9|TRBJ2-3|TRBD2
TGTGCCAGCAGGCGAGACCGGGACTCTTTAGCGGGAGATACGCAGTATTTT
CASRRDRDSLAGDTQYF
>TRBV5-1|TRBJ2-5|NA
TGCGCCAGCAGCTTGTGGAGGGTCATGGGGGAGACCCAGTACTTC
CASSLWRVMGETQYF
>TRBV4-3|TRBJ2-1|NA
TGCGCCAGCAGCCAAGATCTGAACAGCTACAATGAGCAGTTCTTC
CASSQDLNSYNEQFF
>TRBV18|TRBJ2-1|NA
TGTGCCAGCTCACAGTCGAGCGTTAGTAGTCTAGGATACAATGAGCAGTTCTTC
CASSQSSVSSLGYNEQFF
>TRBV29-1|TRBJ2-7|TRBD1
TGCAGCGTACGTAATCACCCGGGACAGAGGGCCTCCTACGAGCAGTACTTC
CSVRNHPGQRASYEQYF
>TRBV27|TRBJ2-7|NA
TGTGCCAGCAGTGGACACAGGGGGACGGGACTATACGAGCAGTACTTC
CASSGHRGTGLYEQYF
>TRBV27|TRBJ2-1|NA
TGTGCCAGCACCCTAACCGGGACACCTTACAATGAGCAGTTCTTC
CASTLTGTPYNEQFF
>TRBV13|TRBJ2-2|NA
TGTGCCAGCAGCTTAGCGGGACTGTACACCGGGGAGCTGTTTTTT
CASSLAGLYTGELFF
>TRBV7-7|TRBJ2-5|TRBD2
TGTGCTAGCAGCACACTAGCGGAGGGTGACCAAGAGACCCAGTACTTC
CASSTLAEGDQETQYF